This T cell receptor beta chain stems from a study of beta chain features in type 1 diabetes. Study information: What patients shared with healthy donors was a similar profile of age, gender and cell yields.

Overall study findings and caveats: Equally in patients and controls, PCR might preferentially amplify shorter templates. Patients' naive, central memory and Treg TCRB repertoires seemed closer to one another than those of healthy donors. Moderately but significantly shorter TCRB CDR3s were found in Type 1 diabetes patients in all four CD4+ subsets. VDJ junctions sequenced from type 1 diabetes patients showed fewer insertions and more deletions.

Expressed TCRB transcripts were sequenced because the isolated RNA had all been reverse transcribed beforehand. The repertoire was sequenced with immunoSEQ multiplex PCR; TCRdb's copy has only in-frame clones and lacks some. This table has roughly 150,000 clones, about a tenth appearing once. With regard to this clone: Its cognate antigen is unknown.

Specimen: central memory CD4+ T cells from blood. This receptor was obtained from a man between 25 and 39 years old with type 1 diabetes.

CDR3 protein: CASSSPSGGFHNEQFF. The DNA of the CDR3 is TGTGCCAGCAGTTCCCCTAGCGGGGGGTTCCACAATGAGCAGTTCTTC. The J gene is TRBJ2-1, the V gene TRBV28; 11 bases agree with TRBD2. Germline assignment: CDR1 MDHEN and CDR2 SYDVKM. V was clipped by 4 bases and J by 5 bases; unmatched bases: 7. CDR3 length equals 16 residues.